The 5 T cell receptor beta chains below come from one sample, sequenced in a study of shared clonotypes between healthy human individuals. Some clones are missing from TCRdb's copy, which holds only in-frame ones; the method was immunoSEQ multiplex PCR. The sample includes millions of clones, 85% to 95% of them seen just once. Material: naive CD4+ T cells sorted from blood. Indicated subset: CD45RA+ positively selected. These receptors were obtained from a man between 18 and 29 years old in good health.

In the case of this clone: Other DNA variants within this sample encode the same CDR3. CDR3 protein: CASSPTATNEKLFF. CDR3 nucleotide sequence: TGTGCCAGCAGTCCGACAGCAACTAATGAAAAACTGTTTTTT. This sequence joins TRBV6-5 and TRBJ1-4, with D perhaps matching TRBD1 (5 bases). Germline V gene sequence: CDR1 MNHEY, CDR2 SVGAGI. The V end was cut by 5 bases, the J end by 0 bases, with 7 bases between. CDR3 length: 14 amino acids.

This clone was found once. The chain uses TRBV28 and TRBJ2-7, with 11 bases that match TRBD1. The CDR3 sequence is 15 residues long. The V segment lost 7 bases and the J segment 4 bases; nucleotides outside the gene matches: 9. CDR1 and CDR2 from the germline V gene are MDHEN and SYDVKM. The CDR3 DNA sequence: TGTGCCAGCACCGTCGTGGACAGGGGGCGTTACGAGCAGTACTTC. This translates into CASTVVDRGRYEQYF.

CDR3 sequence: CASSPPTGGTEAFF. Here the CDR3 DNA reads TGCGCCAGCAGCCCCCCCACCGGGGGGACTGAAGCTTTCTTT. This sequence joins TRBV4-1 and TRBJ1-1; tentative D call: TRBD1 (5 bases). In germline, CDR1 is MGHRA, CDR2 YSYEKL. V was shortened by 4 bases and J by 5 bases, with 14 bases between the two germline ends. CDR3 size: 14 residues.

This rearrangement joins TRBV4-3 to TRBJ1-4; possible D gene TRBD1, 6 bases. CDR1 LGHNA and CDR2 YSLEER come from the germline V gene. V dropped 6 bases and J dropped 7 bases, with 21 bases sitting between them. The length of the CDR3 is 16 residues. The CDR3 DNA follows: TGCGCCAGCAGGCCGGCCGTGGGGGGCGGTGGTGAAAAACTGTTTTTT. Protein sequence: CASRPAVGGGGEKLFF.

The rearrangement links TRBV6-1 to TRBJ2-7; 9 bases align to TRBD2. This CDR3 comprises 18 residues. Germline V gene lookup returns CDR1 MNHNS and CDR2 SASEGT. V shed 0 bases, J shed 6 bases, and the junction held 15 bases outside the gene matches. The DNA of the CDR3 is TGTGCCAGCAGTGAAGCATTTTCCGCAGGGCGGGGGGGCGGCGAGCAGTACTTC. Protein sequence: CASSEAFSAGRGGGEQYF.